This T cell receptor (beta chain) emerged from a study of post-analysis software for immune sequencing data. Turning to the study itself: Progressive-relapsing, secondary progressive and relapsing-remitting multiple sclerosis were among the disease courses included. General study points: Controls showed lower frequencies than patients for several TRBV segments, and TRBV5-6, TRBV5-1 and TRBV20-1 were among these. Significantly lower normalized Chao1 diversity was seen in multiple sclerosis patients than in controls.

Trimming took off 8 bases at V and 6 bases at J, with 9 bases between the two ends. This CDR3 spans 11 amino acids. Per the germline V gene, CDR1 is MNHNS and CDR2 is SASEGT. This clonotype was seen more than once but under ten times. The target antigen is unknown. Each TCR beta cDNA library carried unique molecular identifiers. Roughly 510,000 cDNA molecules were recovered from an input of about 0.85 to 11 million T cells. TCRdb passed the PCR reads through MiXCR, listing each CDR3 protein once. The sample holds 380,000 or so distinct CDR3 sequences; roughly 35% are singletons and the top ten take over 10%.

The chain employs TRBV6-1 and TRBJ2-3; D is ambiguous. This clonotype originated in a girl aged 10 to 17 with multiple sclerosis. Material for sequencing was blood. This CDR3 reads CASLVGDTQYF. The DNA of the CDR3 is TGTGCCAGCTTGGTTGGGGATACGCAGTATTTT.